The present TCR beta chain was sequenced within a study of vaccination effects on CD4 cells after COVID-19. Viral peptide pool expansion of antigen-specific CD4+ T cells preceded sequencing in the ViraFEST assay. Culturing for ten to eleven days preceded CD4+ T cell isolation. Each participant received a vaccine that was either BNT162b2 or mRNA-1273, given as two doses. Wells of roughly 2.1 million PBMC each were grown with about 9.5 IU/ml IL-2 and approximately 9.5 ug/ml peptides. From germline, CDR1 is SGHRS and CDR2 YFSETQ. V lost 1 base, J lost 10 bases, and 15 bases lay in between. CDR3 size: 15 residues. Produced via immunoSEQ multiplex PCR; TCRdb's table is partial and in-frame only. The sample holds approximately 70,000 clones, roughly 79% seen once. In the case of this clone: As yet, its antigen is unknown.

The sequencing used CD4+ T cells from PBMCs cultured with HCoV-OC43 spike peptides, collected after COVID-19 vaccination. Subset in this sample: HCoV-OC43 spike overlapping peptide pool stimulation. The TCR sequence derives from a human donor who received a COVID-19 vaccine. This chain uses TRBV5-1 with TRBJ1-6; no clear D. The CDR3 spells CASSLSGPPRSPLHF. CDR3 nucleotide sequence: TGCGCCAGCAGCTTGAGTGGGCCTCCGAGGTCACCCCTCCACTTT.